One TCR beta chain is described in this entry. What it recognizes is unknown. The source of the sample is a study of cytomegalovirus exposure and HLA in healthy donors. Broader study findings: Being indistinguishable, some V segments were excluded, TRBV6-2 and TRBV6-3 among them. The study labeled 180 or so TCR beta chains cytomegalovirus-associated. In a later analysis, common viral pathogens appeared linked to several of the most significant clusters.

Amplification used 60 Vbeta primers and 13 Jbeta primers. Method: immunoSEQ multiplex PCR; TCRdb's copy keeps in-frame clones and lacks some. Here the sample spans tens of thousands of clones, about three quarters being singletons. Trimming took 1 base from V and 4 from J, leaving 16 bases between them. This CDR3 spans 16 amino acids. Looked up from germline, CDR1 is SGHVS and CDR2 is FNYEAQ. This TCR was sampled from a woman in her fifties or sixties in good health and CMV-seropositive. V gene TRBV7-6 combines with J gene TRBJ1-2; a possible D gene is TRBD1 (6 bases). What was sequenced was PBMCs. The CDR3 DNA reads as TGTGCCAGCAGCTTAGGCCCGGGGGGCGCCGGCTATGGCTACACCTTC. Its protein is CASSLGPGGAGYGYTF.